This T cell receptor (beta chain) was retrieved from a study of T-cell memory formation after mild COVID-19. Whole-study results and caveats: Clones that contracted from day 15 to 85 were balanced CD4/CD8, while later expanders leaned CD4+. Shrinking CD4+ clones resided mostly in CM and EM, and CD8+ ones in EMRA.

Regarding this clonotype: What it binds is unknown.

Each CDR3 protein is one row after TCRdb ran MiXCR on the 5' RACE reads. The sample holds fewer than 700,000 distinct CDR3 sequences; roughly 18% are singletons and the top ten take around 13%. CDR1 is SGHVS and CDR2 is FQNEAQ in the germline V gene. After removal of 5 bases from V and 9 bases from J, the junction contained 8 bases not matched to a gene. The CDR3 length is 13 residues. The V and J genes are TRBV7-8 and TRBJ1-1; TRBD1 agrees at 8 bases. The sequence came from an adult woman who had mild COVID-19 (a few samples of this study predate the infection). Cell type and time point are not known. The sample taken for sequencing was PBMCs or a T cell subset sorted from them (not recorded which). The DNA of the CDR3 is TGTGCCAGCAGCCCGGACAGGGAAAGGAAAGCTTTCTTT. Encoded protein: CASSPDRERKAFF.